These 28 T cell receptor beta chains share one sample of origin, sequenced in a study of regulatory dendritic cells for organ transplantation. Profiling relied on immunoSEQ multiplex PCR, and the TCRdb table lists in-frame clones only, not all of them. The sample holds roughly 27,000 clones, 82% seen once. Sequencing was performed on naive CD8+ T cells from blood. Subset described: CD45RA+ naive T cells. These receptors were taken from a human donor in good health.

This rearrangement joins TRBV5-6 to TRBJ1-5, with 7 bases identical to TRBD1. Trimming took 0 bases from V and 3 from J; bases not matched to a gene: 6. Germline CDR1 is SGHDT and CDR2 is YYEEEE. This CDR3 contains 16 residues. CDR3 sequence reads: CASSLGRRGTNQPQHF. The DNA for the CDR3 is TGTGCCAGCAGCTTGGGCCGCAGGGGGACCAATCAGCCCCAGCATTTT.

This clone occurred a few times. The V and J genes are TRBV4-2 and TRBJ2-2; 10 bases are a match to TRBD2. The trim removed 0 bases at V and 4 bases at J, leaving 5 bases unmatched. Germline V lookup: CDR1 LGHNA, CDR2 YNFKEQ. CDR3 size: 17 residues. The CDR3 DNA follows: TGTGCCAGCAGCCAAGATCGGCTAGCGGGGGTCACCGGGGAGCTGTTTTTT. The encoded protein is CASSQDRLAGVTGELFF.

The V call is TRBV28, the J call TRBJ2-1, with 8 bases identical to TRBD2. CDR1 is MDHEN and CDR2 is SYDVKM in the germline V gene. CDR3 length: 15 amino acids. The V gene end was trimmed by 2 bases and the J gene end by 10 bases; junction bases not matched to a gene: 10. The CDR3 loop is CASSLLSGGGGEQFF. DNA for the CDR3: TGTGCCAGCAGTTTACTAAGCGGGGGAGGCGGAGAGCAGTTCTTC.

The chain links TRBV29-1 to TRBJ2-5; D gene ambiguous. Trimming removed 0 bases from V and 1 base from J, with 9 bases in between. In germline, CDR1 is SQVTM, CDR2 ANQGSEA. The CDR3 sequence is 14 residues long. Written as DNA, the CDR3 is TGCAGCGTTGAAGACCCAGGCGTCCAAGAGACCCAGTACTTC. Its translation: CSVEDPGVQETQYF.

J is TRBJ1-4 and V is TRBV6-5; unclear D gene. The length of the CDR3 is 15 residues. Trimming left V 8 bases short and J 4 bases short, with 17 bases between. Germline-derived CDR1 and CDR2 are MNHEY and SVGAGI. CDR3 nucleotides: TGTGCCAGCGGAAATCTGACACCCTATAATGAAAAACTGTTTTTT. It yields the protein CASGNLTPYNEKLFF.

This clone was picked up one time. The chain links TRBV7-2 to TRBJ2-7; 7 bases align to TRBD1. The CDR3 contains 15 residues. V was pared by 1 base and J by 0 bases, with 3 bases of the junction left unmatched. CDR1 SGHTA and CDR2 FQGNSA come from the germline V gene. The CDR3 DNA reads as TGTGCCAGCAGCTTAGGGACAGGAATCTCCTACGAGCAGTACTTC. Translation: CASSLGTGISYEQYF. The whole variable domain, filled in from reference TRBV7-2 and TRBJ2-7, reads GAGVSQSPSNKVTEKGKDVELRCDPISGHTALYWYRQSLGQGLEFLIYFQGNSAPDKSGLPSDRFSAERTGGSVSTLTIQRTQQEDSAVYLCASSLGTGISYEQYFGPGTRLTVT.

V gene TRBV6-5 combines with J gene TRBJ2-7, with 8 positions matching TRBD1. V was clipped by 7 bases and J by 0 bases; unmatched bases: 5. Germline V lookup: CDR1 MNHEY, CDR2 SVGAGI. The CDR3 is 14 amino acids. CDR3 residues: CASNPGQVSYEQYF. The CDR3 DNA is TGTGCCAGCAACCCGGGACAGGTCTCCTACGAGCAGTACTTC.

The chain links TRBV7-3 to TRBJ2-1, with 10 bases matching TRBD1. CDR3 length: 16 amino acids. Unmatched junction bases numbered 9, after V lost 5 bases and J lost 5 bases. Germline V gene data show CDR1 as SGHTA and CDR2 as FQGTGA. The CDR3 region is CASSLLGQGYDNEQFF. The CDR3, as DNA: TGTGCCAGCAGCCTGCTGGGACAGGGGTACGACAATGAGCAGTTCTTC.

This clone was observed a few times. The V and J genes are TRBV7-9 and TRBJ2-7, with 8 bases fitting TRBD1. This CDR3 has 18 amino acids. Germline loops: CDR1 SEHNR, CDR2 FQNEAQ (reference sequence). V lost 5 bases to trimming and J lost 3 bases; unmatched junction nucleotides: 18. The CDR3 nucleotides read TGTGCCAGCAGCCAGTTTGGGGTAGCCGGACAGGGAGTCTACGAGCAGTACTTC. It specifies CASSQFGVAGQGVYEQYF.

The V gene is TRBV7-9, the J gene TRBJ1-2; D is perhaps TRBD1 (6 bases). CDR3 length: 13 residues. Germline V gene lookup returns CDR1 SEHNR and CDR2 FQNEAQ (reference sequence). The V and J ends lost 5 bases and 6 bases respectively, with 13 bases between them. The CDR3 DNA sequence: TGTGCCAGCAGCCAGGACAGAAGAGATGGCTACACCTTC. Its protein is CASSQDRRDGYTF. The whole variable domain, filled in from reference TRBV7-9 and TRBJ1-2, reads DTGVSQNPRHKITKRGQNVTFRCDPISEHNRLYWYRQTLGQGPEFLTYFQNEAQLEKSRLLSDRFSAERPKGSFSTLEIQRTEQGDSAMYLCASSQDRRDGYTFGSGTRLTVV.

The V call is TRBV12-5, the J call TRBJ2-2, with D possibly being TRBD2 (6 bases). The germline CDR1 and CDR2 sequences are LGHNT and FRNRAP. The CDR3 covers 14 residues. Trimming removed 7 bases from V and 2 bases from J, with 11 bases in between. Written as DNA, the CDR3 is TGTGCTAGTGTCCGGGACTTTAACACCGGGGAGCTGTTTTTT. As protein: CASVRDFNTGELFF.

The chain has TRBV5-1 and TRBJ2-1, with TRBD2 identical over 10 bases. CDR3 length: 15 amino acids. The V gene end was trimmed by 4 bases and the J gene end by 4 bases; junction bases not matched to a gene: 5. The germline V gene encodes CDR1 SGHRS and CDR2 YFSETQ. CDR3 in amino acids: CASSPHSGGYNEQFF. The CDR3, as DNA: TGCGCCAGCAGCCCCCATAGCGGGGGGTACAATGAGCAGTTCTTC.

The J gene is TRBJ1-2, the V gene TRBV9, with D perhaps TRBD1 (5 bases). Germline V gene data show CDR1 as SGDLS and CDR2 as YYNGEE. The CDR3 sequence is 14 residues long. V dropped 1 base and J dropped 3 bases, with 10 bases sitting between them. Written as DNA, the CDR3 is TGTGCCAGCAGCGTATCCAGGGATGACTATGGCTACACCTTC. It codes for CASSVSRDDYGYTF.

The J gene is TRBJ2-7, the V gene TRBV5-1; D is possibly TRBD1 (6 bases). The CDR3 length is 13 residues. The V end was cut by 4 bases, the J end by 4 bases, with 12 bases between. Germline V gene sequence: CDR1 SGHRS, CDR2 YFSETQ. The DNA for the CDR3 is TGCGCCAGCAGCCAGGACAGTGGTTACGAGCAGTACTTC. As protein: CASSQDSGYEQYF. The full variable domain, with the rest looked up from reference TRBV5-1 and TRBJ2-7, is KAGVTQTPRYLIKTRGQQVTLSCSPISGHRSVSWYQQTPGQGLQFLFEYFSETQRNKGNFPGRFSGRQFSNSRSEMNVSTLELGDSALYLCASSQDSGYEQYFGPGTRLTVT.

This rearrangement joins TRBV4-1 to TRBJ2-1; 9 bases fit TRBD2. V shed 4 bases, J shed 4 bases, and the junction held 5 bases outside the gene matches. This CDR3 has 15 residues. Germline V gene sequence: CDR1 MGHRA, CDR2 YSYEKL. CDR3 bases: TGCGCCAGCAGCCCTTTAGCGGGGGTATACAATGAGCAGTTCTTC. It yields the protein CASSPLAGVYNEQFF.

The chain has TRBV7-9 and TRBJ2-1; D is unresolved. This CDR3 has 12 amino acids. Trimming removed 6 bases at V and 7 bases at J, with 10 bases between. Germline values: CDR1 SEHNR, CDR2 FQNEAQ (reference sequence). The CDR3 DNA sequence: TGTGCCAGCAGGGTCCCGGGTAATGAGCAGTTCTTC. It is translated as CASRVPGNEQFF.

Here the CDR3 reads CASSQDELARNGETQYF. The CDR3 coding sequence is TGCGCCAGCAGCCAAGATGAACTAGCGCGCAATGGGGAGACCCAGTACTTC. The rearrangement links TRBV4-3 to TRBJ2-5; 7 bases line up with TRBD2. The CDR3 is 17 residues long. The germline V gene has CDR1 LGHNA and CDR2 YSLEER. J gave up 5 bases and V 0 bases, and 12 bases lay outside the gene matches.

The rearrangement uses TRBV13 and TRBJ2-3; 13 nucleotides agree with TRBD2. In germline, CDR1 is PRHDT, CDR2 FYEKMQ (reference sequence). Trimming removed 5 bases from V and 3 bases from J; junction bases left unmatched: 5. The CDR3 loop spans 16 amino acids. CDR3 region: CASSHGTSGATDTQYF. The CDR3 DNA reads TGTGCCAGCAGCCACGGGACTAGCGGGGCTACAGATACGCAGTATTTT.

This chain joins TRBV19 and TRBJ1-1; 8 nucleotides agree with TRBD1. Losses at the gene ends were 5 bases for V and 3 bases for J; bases not matched to a gene: 8. The germline V gene encodes CDR1 LNHDA and CDR2 SQIVND (reference sequence). The CDR3 extends over 15 amino acids. The CDR3 is CASSGKTGVYTEAFF. The DNA of the CDR3 is TGTGCCAGTAGTGGGAAGACAGGGGTTTACACTGAAGCTTTCTTT.

The rearrangement links TRBV9 to TRBJ1-6; no reliable D call. The CDR3 has 19 amino acids. From germline, CDR1 is SGDLS and CDR2 YYNGEE. Trimming stripped 0 bases from V and 3 bases from J, with 19 bases between. The CDR3 protein is CASSVGIVTDYDYNSPLHF. CDR3 nucleotides: TGTGCCAGCAGCGTAGGTATAGTGACCGACTACGACTATAATTCACCCCTCCACTTT.

CDR3: CASSPSGGPLTNEQFF. The CDR3 nucleotides are TGTGCCAGCTCACCTTCAGGGGGGCCCTTAACCAATGAGCAGTTCTTC. This rearrangement joins TRBV18 to TRBJ2-1; the D gene is possibly TRBD1 (7 bases). The V end lost 3 bases, the J end lost 6 bases, and 18 bases lay between the germline ends. The germline CDR1 and CDR2 sequences are KGHSH and LQKENI. The CDR3 is 16 amino acids.

The chain uses TRBV6-5 and TRBJ1-4; D is perhaps TRBD1 (5 bases). CDR1 MNHEY and CDR2 SVGAGI come from the germline V gene. The CDR3 length is 15 residues. The V gene lost 0 bases and the J gene lost 5 bases, with 10 bases spanning the gap. The CDR3 reads CASSYSQGINEKLFF. DNA of the CDR3: TGTGCCAGCAGTTACTCTCAGGGCATAAATGAAAAACTGTTTTTT.

This chain uses TRBV2 with TRBJ2-5; D gene unclear. Germline V gene sequence: CDR1 SNHLY, CDR2 FYNNEI. The CDR3 contains 13 residues. V gave up 6 bases and J gave up 1 base, with 9 bases separating them. The CDR3 coding sequence is TGTGCCAGCAGCGAGCTGGTCCAAGAGACCCAGTACTTC. Encoded protein: CASSELVQETQYF. The variable domain in full, completed from reference TRBV2 and TRBJ2-5, reads EPEVTQTPSHQVTQMGQEVILRCVPISNHLYFYWYRQILGQKVEFLVSFYNNEISEKSEIFDDQFSVERPDGSNFTLKIRSTKLEDSAMYFCASSELVQETQYFGPGTRLLVL.

The chain uses TRBV9 and TRBJ1-3; 7 bases fit TRBD1. This CDR3 region has 19 residues. J gave up 4 bases and V 3 bases, and 19 bases lay outside the gene matches. CDR1 is SGDLS and CDR2 is YYNGEE in the germline V gene. The CDR3 here is CASSGPLDRRPLDGNTIYF. The DNA for the CDR3 is TGTGCCAGCAGCGGACCGTTGGACAGGAGACCCCTCGACGGAAACACCATATATTTT. Full variable domain (outside the CDR3, taken from reference TRBV9 and TRBJ1-3): DSGVTQTPKHLITATGQRVTLRCSPRSGDLSVYWYQQSLDQGLQFLIQYYNGEERAKGNILERFSAQQFPDLHSELNLSSLELGDSALYFCASSGPLDRRPLDGNTIYFGEGSWLTVV.

The chain couples TRBV4-2 to TRBJ2-7, with D unresolved. The length of the CDR3 is 15 residues. Per the germline V gene, CDR1 is LGHNA and CDR2 is YNFKEQ. Trimming pared 0 bases from V and 3 bases from J, leaving 12 bases between. As DNA, the CDR3 is TGTGCCAGCAGCCAAGAATCTCAGTTGATCTACGAGCAGTACTTC. It encodes CASSQESQLIYEQYF.

The chain uses TRBV5-4 and TRBJ1-2; 10 bases map to TRBD1. Germline V gene data show CDR1 as SGHNT and CDR2 as YYREEE (reference sequence). V gave up 6 bases and J gave up 0 bases; unmatched junction bases: 17. This CDR3 is built from 19 residues. As DNA, the CDR3 is TGTGCCAGCACACGAGGTCTCGAGCCGGGACAGGGGCCTAACTATGGCTACACCTTC. As protein: CASTRGLEPGQGPNYGYTF. Using reference TRBV5-4 and TRBJ1-2 for the parts outside the CDR3, the full variable domain is ETGVTQSPTHLIKTRGQQVTLRCSSQSGHNTVSWYQQALGQGPQFIFQYYREEENGRGNFPPRFSGLQFPNYSSELNVNALELDDSALYLCASTRGLEPGQGPNYGYTFGSGTRLTVV.

The chain couples TRBV27 to TRBJ1-1; no clear D. Germline V gives CDR1 MNHEY, CDR2 SMNVEV (reference sequence). The CDR3 runs 14 residues. Trimming pared 1 base from V and 4 bases from J, leaving 10 bases between. The CDR3 protein is CASSLLGGGTEAFF. The CDR3 bases are TGTGCCAGCAGTTTATTGGGTGGAGGCACTGAAGCTTTCTTT.

This chain joins TRBV27 and TRBJ1-2, with D unresolved. V was shortened by 0 bases and J by 2 bases, with 4 bases between the two germline ends. Germline V gives CDR1 MNHEY, CDR2 SMNVEV (reference sequence). CDR3 length: 13 amino acids. The CDR3 is CASSLSENYGYTF. CDR3 in DNA: TGTGCCAGCAGTTTATCGGAGAACTATGGCTACACCTTC.